The T cell receptor (beta chain) described here comes from a study of blood T cell repertoires in COVID-19. About the research overall: Acute-phase and convalescent COVID-19 samples originated in the United States, Italy and Spain. Sources were T cells, B-cell-depleted T cells, or PBMCs; the material itself was cDNA or gDNA.

Original data processing: The authors estimated nucleated cell counts from reference gene primer amplification. The data were produced by immunoSEQ multiplex PCR, yet TCRdb's version contains in-frame clones alone and is incomplete. That table is the source of V, J and clone size, and D and trimming were worked out from the DNA. The table has 90,000 or so clones, 85% to 90% seen once. Sequenced material: peripheral blood. This receptor was identified in a human donor in a cohort sampled during active COVID-19.

CDR3 DNA sequence: TGTGCCAGCAGCTTAGAGAGTAGCGGGATGAAGTACAATGAGCAGTTCTTC. Translating it yields CASSLESSGMKYNEQFF. The rearrangement joins TRBV7-6 to TRBJ2-1, with 8 bases identical to TRBD2. Losses at the gene ends were 1 base for V and 4 bases for J; bases not matched to a gene: 9. CDR1 is SGHVS and CDR2 is FNYEAQ in the germline V gene. CDR3 size: 17 residues.